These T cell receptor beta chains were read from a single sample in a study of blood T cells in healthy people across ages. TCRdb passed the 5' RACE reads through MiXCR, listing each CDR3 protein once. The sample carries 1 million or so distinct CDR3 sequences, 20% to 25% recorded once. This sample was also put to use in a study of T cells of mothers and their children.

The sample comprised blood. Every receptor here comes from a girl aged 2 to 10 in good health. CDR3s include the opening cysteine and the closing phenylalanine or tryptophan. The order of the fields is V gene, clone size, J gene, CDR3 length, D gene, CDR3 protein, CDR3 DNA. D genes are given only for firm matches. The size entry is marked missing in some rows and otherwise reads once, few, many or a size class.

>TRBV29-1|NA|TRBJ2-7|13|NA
CSVREGTSYEQYF
TGCAGCGTTCGTGAGGGAACTTCCTACGAGCAGTACTTC
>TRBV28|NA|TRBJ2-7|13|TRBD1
CASSLWTGGEQYF
TGTGCCAGCAGTTTATGGACAGGGGGCGAGCAGTACTTC
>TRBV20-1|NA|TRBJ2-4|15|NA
CSARDPISYENIQYF
TGCAGTGCTAGAGATCCTATTAGTTACGAAAACATTCAGTACTTC
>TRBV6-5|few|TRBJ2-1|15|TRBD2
CASSFTGLAGDEQFF
TGTGCCAGCAGTTTCACCGGACTAGCGGGAGATGAGCAGTTCTTC
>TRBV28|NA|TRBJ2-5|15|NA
CASRSGFRFAETQYF
TGTGCCAGCAGGTCCGGTTTTAGGTTCGCTGAGACCCAGTACTTC
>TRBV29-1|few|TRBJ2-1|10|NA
CSTGLLNQFF
TGCAGCACCGGGCTCTTGAATCAGTTCTTC
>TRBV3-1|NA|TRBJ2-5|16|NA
CASSRGQFLYQETQYF
TGTGCCAGCAGCCGTGGACAGTTTTTGTACCAAGAGACCCAGTACTTC
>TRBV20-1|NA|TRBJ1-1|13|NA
CSAWGRVRNEAFF
TGCAGTGCCTGGGGAAGGGTCCGAAATGAAGCTTTCTTT
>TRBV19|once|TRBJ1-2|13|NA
CASSIGRADGYTF
TGTGCCAGTAGTATAGGCAGGGCGGATGGCTACACCTTC
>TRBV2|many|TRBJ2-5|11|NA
CASSEVETQYF
TGCGCCAGCAGTGAGGTAGAGACCCAGTACTTC
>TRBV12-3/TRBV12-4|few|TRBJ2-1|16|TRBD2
CASRPSGLSSYNEQFF
TGTGCCAGCCGGCCTAGCGGGCTGAGCTCCTACAATGAGCAGTTCTTC
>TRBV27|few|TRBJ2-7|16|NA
CASSLIPGGGHSEQYF
TGTGCCAGCAGTTTAATTCCGGGTGGGGGTCATTCCGAGCAGTACTTC
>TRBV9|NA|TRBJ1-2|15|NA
CASSPRAQGYYGYTF
TGTGCCAGCAGCCCCCGGGCCCAGGGCTACTATGGCTACACCTTC
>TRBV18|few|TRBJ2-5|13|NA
CASSPIPDETQYF
TGTGCCAGCTCACCAATCCCCGACGAGACCCAGTACTTC
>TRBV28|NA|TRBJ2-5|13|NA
CASSATYQETQYF
TGTGCCAGCAGTGCAACGTACCAAGAGACCCAGTACTTC